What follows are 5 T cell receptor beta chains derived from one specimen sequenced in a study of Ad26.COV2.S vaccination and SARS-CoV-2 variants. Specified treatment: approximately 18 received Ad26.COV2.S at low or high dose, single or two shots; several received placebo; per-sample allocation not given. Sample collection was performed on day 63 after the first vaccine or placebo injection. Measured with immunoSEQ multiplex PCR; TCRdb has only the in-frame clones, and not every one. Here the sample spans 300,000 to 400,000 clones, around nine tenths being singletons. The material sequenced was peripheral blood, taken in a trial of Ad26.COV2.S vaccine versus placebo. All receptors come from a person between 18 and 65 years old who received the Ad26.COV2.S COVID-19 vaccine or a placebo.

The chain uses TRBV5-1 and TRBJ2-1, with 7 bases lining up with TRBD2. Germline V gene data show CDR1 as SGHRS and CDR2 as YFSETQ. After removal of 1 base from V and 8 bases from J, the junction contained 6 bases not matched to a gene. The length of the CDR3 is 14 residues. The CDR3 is CASSLTSETDEQFF. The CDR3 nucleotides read TGCGCCAGCAGCTTGACTAGCGAGACAGATGAGCAGTTCTTC. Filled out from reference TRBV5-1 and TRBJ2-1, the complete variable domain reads KAGVTQTPRYLIKTRGQQVTLSCSPISGHRSVSWYQQTPGQGLQFLFEYFSETQRNKGNFPGRFSGRQFSNSRSEMNVSTLELGDSALYLCASSLTSETDEQFFGPGTRLTVL.

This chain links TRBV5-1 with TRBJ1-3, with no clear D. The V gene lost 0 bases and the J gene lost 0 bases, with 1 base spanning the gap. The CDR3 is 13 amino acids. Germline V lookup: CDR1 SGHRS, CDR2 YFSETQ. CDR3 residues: CASSLDSGNTIYF. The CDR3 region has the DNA TGCGCCAGCAGCTTGGACTCTGGAAACACCATATATTTT.

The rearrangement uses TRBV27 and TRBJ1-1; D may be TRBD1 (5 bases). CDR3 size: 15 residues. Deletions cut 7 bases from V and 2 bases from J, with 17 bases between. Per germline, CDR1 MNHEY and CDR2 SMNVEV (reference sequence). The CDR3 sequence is CASNDARRGNTEAFF. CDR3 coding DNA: TGTGCCAGCAATGATGCTAGGAGGGGCAACACTGAAGCTTTCTTT.

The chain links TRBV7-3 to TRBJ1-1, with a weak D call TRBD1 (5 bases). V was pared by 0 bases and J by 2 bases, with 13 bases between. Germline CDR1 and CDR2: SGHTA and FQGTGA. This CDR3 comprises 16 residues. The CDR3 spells CASSLTYGTVNTEAFF. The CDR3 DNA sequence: TGTGCCAGCAGCTTAACGTACGGGACGGTAAACACTGAAGCTTTCTTT.

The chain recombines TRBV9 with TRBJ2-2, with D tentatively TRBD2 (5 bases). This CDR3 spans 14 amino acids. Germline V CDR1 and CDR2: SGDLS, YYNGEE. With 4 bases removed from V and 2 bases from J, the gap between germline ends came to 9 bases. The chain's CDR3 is CASSKLDNTGELFF. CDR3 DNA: TGTGCCAGCAGCAAACTAGATAACACCGGGGAGCTGTTTTTT.